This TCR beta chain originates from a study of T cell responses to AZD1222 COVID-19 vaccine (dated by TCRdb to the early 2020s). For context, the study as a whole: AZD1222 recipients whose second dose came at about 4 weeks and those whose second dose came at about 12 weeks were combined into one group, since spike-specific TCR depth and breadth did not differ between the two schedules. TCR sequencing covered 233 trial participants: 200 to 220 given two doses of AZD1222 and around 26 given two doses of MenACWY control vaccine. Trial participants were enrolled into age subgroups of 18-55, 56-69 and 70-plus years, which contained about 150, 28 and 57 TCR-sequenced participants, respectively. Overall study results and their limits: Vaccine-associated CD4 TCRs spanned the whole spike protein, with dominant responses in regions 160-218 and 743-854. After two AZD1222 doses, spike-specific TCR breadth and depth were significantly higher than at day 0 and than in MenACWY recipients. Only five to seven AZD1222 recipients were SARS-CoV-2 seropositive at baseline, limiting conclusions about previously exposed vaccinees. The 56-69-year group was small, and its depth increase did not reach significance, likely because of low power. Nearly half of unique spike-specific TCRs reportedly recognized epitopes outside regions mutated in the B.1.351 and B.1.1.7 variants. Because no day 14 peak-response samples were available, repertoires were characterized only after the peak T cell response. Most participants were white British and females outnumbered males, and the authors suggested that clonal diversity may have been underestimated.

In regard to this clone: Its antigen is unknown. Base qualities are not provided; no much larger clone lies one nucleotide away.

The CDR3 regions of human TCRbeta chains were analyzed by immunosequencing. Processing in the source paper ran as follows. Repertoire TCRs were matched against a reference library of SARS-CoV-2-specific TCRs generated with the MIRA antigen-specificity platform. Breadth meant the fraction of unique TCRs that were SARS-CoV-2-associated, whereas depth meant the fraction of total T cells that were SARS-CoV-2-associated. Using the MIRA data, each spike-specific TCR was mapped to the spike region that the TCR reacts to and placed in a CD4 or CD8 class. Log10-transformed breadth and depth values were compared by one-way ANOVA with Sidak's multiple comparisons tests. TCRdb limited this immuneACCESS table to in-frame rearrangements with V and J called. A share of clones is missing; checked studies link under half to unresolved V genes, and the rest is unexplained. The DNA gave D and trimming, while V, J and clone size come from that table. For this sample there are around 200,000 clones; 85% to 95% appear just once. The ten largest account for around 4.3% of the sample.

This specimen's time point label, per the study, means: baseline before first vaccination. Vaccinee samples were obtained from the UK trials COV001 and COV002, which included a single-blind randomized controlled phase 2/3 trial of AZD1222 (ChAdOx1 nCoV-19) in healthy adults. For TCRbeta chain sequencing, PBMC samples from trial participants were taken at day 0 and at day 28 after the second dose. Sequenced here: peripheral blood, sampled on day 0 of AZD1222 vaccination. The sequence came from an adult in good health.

The DNA sequence reads TGTGCCAGCAGTGGACCGGTGCCGGGACCCAGGAACACTGAAGCTTTCTTT. Translated, this is CASSGPVPGPRNTEAFF. The chain employs TRBV6-1 and TRBJ1-1; a weak D assignment points to TRBD1 (5 bases agree). CDR1 is given as MNHNS and CDR2 as SASEGT, both from the germline V gene. Trimming takes 4 bases from V and 1 base from J, and the germline ends sit 19 bases apart. There are 17 amino acids in the CDR3, from cysteine to phenylalanine inclusive. Only the CDR3 DNA is retained, 51 bases long and in frame from the first base.